The clone carrying this T cell receptor (beta chain) showed up just a few times. Its target is unknown. This entry comes from a study of human T cells and chemical hapten exposure. Separate cDNA molecules received unique molecular identifiers, which the library attached to them. TCRdb called the RACE reads again in MiXCR, with one record for every CDR3 protein. Of 80,000 to 100,000 distinct CDR3 sequences listed, approximately 9.9% are singletons. Time point here: pre-sensitization, week 0. Treatment specified: therapeutic diphenylcyclopropenone sensitization with weekly scalp DPC. Whole-study results and caveats: Versus controls, significantly more large CDR3 similarity clusters arose from expanded TCRs. TCRs exceeding a frequency of 1 in 1000 stayed unchanged under DPC sensitization.

The CDR3 totals 12 residues. V lost 7 bases, J lost 5 bases, and 8 bases lay in between. The chain employs TRBV12-3 or TRBV12-4 and TRBJ2-2; D call uncertain. This TCR derives from a woman in her thirties or forties with alopecia areata. Some clones in this sample may be carry-over from other donors' samples. This specimen was whole blood, taken in connection with sensitization to the hapten diphenylcyclopropenone (DPC). CDR3 nucleotides: TGTGCCAGCATCGAGGAGACCGGGGAGCTGTTTTTT. Translation: CASIEETGELFF.